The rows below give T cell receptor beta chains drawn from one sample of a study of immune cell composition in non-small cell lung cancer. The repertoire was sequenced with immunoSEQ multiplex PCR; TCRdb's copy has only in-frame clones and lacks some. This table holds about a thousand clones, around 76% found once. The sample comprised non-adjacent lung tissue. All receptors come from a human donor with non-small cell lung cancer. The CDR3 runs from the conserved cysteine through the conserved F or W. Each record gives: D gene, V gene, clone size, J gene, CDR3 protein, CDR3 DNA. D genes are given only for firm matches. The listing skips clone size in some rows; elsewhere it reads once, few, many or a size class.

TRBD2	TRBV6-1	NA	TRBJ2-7	CAIRTSGIYEQYF	TGTGCCATCCGGACTAGCGGCATCTACGAGCAGTACTTC
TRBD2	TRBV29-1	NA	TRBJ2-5	CSVEGEGRTDHF	TGCAGCGTTGAGGGGGAGGGGAGGACGGATCACTTC
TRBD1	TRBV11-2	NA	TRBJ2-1	CASSLDIVGQGRYNEQFF	TGTGCCAGCAGCTTAGATATCGTGGGACAGGGCCGTTACAATGAGCAGTTCTTC
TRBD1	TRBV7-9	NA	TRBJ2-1	CASSGSDRGRSYNEQFF	TGTGCCAGCAGCGGGTCAGACAGGGGCCGCTCCTACAATGAGCAGTTCTTC
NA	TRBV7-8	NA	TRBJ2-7	CASSQGTFAYEQYF	TGTGCCAGCAGCCAAGGGACATTCGCCTACGAGCAGTACTTC
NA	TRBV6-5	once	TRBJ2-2	CASSKQGGSAGELFF	TGTGCCAGCAGCAAACAGGGAGGGTCGGCCGGGGAGCTGTTTTTT
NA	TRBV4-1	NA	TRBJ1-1	CASSPLRGRRRDTEAFF	TGCGCCAGCAGCCCCCTGAGGGGCAGGAGGAGGGACACTGAAGCTTTCTTT
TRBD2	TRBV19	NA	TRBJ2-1	CASMTTGLAGTNEQFF	TGTGCCAGTATGACGACGGGACTAGCGGGAACTAATGAGCAGTTCTTC
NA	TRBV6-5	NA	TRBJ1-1	CASSIYRLRNTEAFF	TGTGCCAGCAGTATCTACAGGCTAAGGAACACTGAAGCTTTCTTT
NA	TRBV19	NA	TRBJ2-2	CASRPSSWGGTTGELFF	TGTGCCAGTAGGCCTAGCTCGTGGGGGGGCACCACCGGGGAGCTGTTTTTT
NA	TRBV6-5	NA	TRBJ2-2	CASRLRATGELFF	TGTGCCAGCAGATTGCGGGCTACCGGGGAGCTGTTTTTT
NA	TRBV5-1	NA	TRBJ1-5	CASSPLGTADQPQHF	TGCGCCAGCAGCCCCTTAGGGACTGCCGATCAGCCCCAGCATTTT
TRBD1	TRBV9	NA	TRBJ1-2	CASSATGTGNYGYTF	TGTGCCAGCAGCGCGACCGGGACAGGGAACTATGGCTACACCTTC
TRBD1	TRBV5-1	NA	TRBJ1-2	CASSTGTGADGYTF	TGCGCCAGCAGTACCGGGACAGGGGCGGATGGCTACACCTTC
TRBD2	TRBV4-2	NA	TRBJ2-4	CASSQELAGGVRYF	TGTGCCAGCAGCCAAGAATTAGCGGGGGGGGTTAGGTACTTC
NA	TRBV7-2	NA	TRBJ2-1	CASSLVGGPYNEQFF	TGTGCCAGCAGCTTAGTGGGGGGGCCCTACAATGAGCAGTTCTTC